The 25 T cell receptor beta chains presented below share a single source sample, sequenced in a study of identical twins. TCRdb used MiXCR to reprocess the 5' RACE reads, holding one entry per CDR3 protein. The sample includes about 240,000 distinct CDR3 sequences, about 13% seen only once; the top ten take about 3.9%. These data also featured in a second study, about yellow fever vaccine responses in identical twins.

Material for sequencing was memory (CD45RO+) T cells sorted from blood. The receptors derive from a woman aged 18-29 years in good health.

This clonotype was found a few times. J is TRBJ2-7 and V is TRBV19, with 8 bases that match TRBD2. The V gene end was trimmed by 3 bases and the J gene end by 3 bases; junction bases not matched to a gene: 7. The CDR3 contains 15 residues. Germline V lookup: CDR1 LNHDA, CDR2 SQIVND (reference sequence). CDR3 in amino acids: CASSIKVSGIYEQYF. CDR3 sequence (DNA): TGTGCCAGTAGTATCAAGGTTAGCGGGATCTACGAGCAGTACTTC.

This chain links TRBV20-1 with TRBJ2-7; maybe TRBD2 (6 bases). Germline CDR1 is DFQATT and CDR2 is SNEGSKA (reference sequence). This CDR3 region has 16 residues. CDR3 in amino acids: CSAAGPVLASSYEQYF. The CDR3 nucleotides read TGCAGCGCGGCGGGGCCCGTTCTTGCGTCGAGCTACGAGCAGTACTTC.

This clonotype was seen a few times. This chain joins TRBV12-3 or TRBV12-4 and TRBJ1-5, with D maybe TRBD1 (5 bases). The CDR3 contains 14 residues. V lost 2 bases and J lost 5, with 10 bases in between. The CDR3 region is CASSLIRGDQPQHF. The CDR3 nucleotides are TGTGCCAGCAGTTTAATCCGAGGGGATCAGCCCCAGCATTTT.

This clonotype turned up a few times. The chain recombines TRBV2 with TRBJ2-2, with D possibly TRBD1 on 6 matching bases. V was clipped by 9 bases and J by 0 bases, with 20 bases between them. The length of the CDR3 is 17 residues. The V gene's germline CDR1 is SNHLY and CDR2 FYNNEI. In DNA, the CDR3 is TGTGCCAGTAAGACCATCAGGGGATCCTCGAACACCGGGGAGCTGTTTTTT. This codes for CASKTIRGSSNTGELFF.

This clonotype was seen a few times. The chain joins TRBV12-3 or TRBV12-4 to TRBJ2-2, with 7 bases fitting TRBD1. The CDR3 contains 15 residues. V shed 1 base, J shed 5 bases, and the junction held 4 bases outside the gene matches. The CDR3 is CASSLVPGGTGELFF. Written as DNA, the CDR3 is TGTGCCAGCAGTTTAGTACCAGGGGGAACCGGGGAGCTGTTTTTT.

J is TRBJ2-7 and V is TRBV20-1, with TRBD1 matching over 11 bases. Per the germline V gene, CDR1 is DFQATT and CDR2 is SNEGSKA (reference sequence). This CDR3 has 15 amino acids. The J segment lost 5 bases and the V segment lost 5 bases, leaving 11 bases of the junction unmatched. CDR3 in DNA: TGCAGTGCTCGATCGATGATGGGACAGGGGGACGAGCAGTACTTC. Translated, it gives CSARSMMGQGDEQYF.

This clonotype has only a few counts. This rearrangement joins TRBV9 to TRBJ1-1; no clear D gene. V shed 2 bases and J shed 0 bases, with 14 bases lying between them. CDR3 length equals 16 residues. Germline V CDR1 and CDR2: SGDLS, YYNGEE. The CDR3 DNA follows: TGTGCCAGCAGCGTCTCCCCCAAGTTGATGAACACTGAAGCTTTCTTT. Amino acid sequence: CASSVSPKLMNTEAFF.

There are a few counts of this clonotype. The chain carries TRBV7-6 and TRBJ2-1; the D is unclear. Germline loops: CDR1 SGHVS, CDR2 FNYEAQ. The CDR3 loop spans 16 amino acids. The V end was cut by 3 bases, the J end by 3 bases, with 15 bases between. The CDR3 DNA follows: TGTGCCAGCAGCTTTGGTTTAGTGGATCACTACAATGAGCAGTTCTTC. This codes for CASSFGLVDHYNEQFF.

This clonotype appeared many times. This chain uses TRBV7-2 with TRBJ1-2; 7 positions agree with TRBD1. With V trimmed by 4 bases and J by 4 bases, 12 bases remained unmatched. Germline assignment: CDR1 SGHTA and CDR2 FQGNSA. This CDR3 contains 16 residues. The CDR3 DNA is TGTGCCAGCAGCTCCCGTGACAGGGCTCGGTTCTATGGCTACACCTTC. Protein: CASSSRDRARFYGYTF.

The gene calls are TRBV18 and TRBJ2-3, with D perhaps assigned TRBD1 or TRBD2 (5 bases each). Germline assignment: CDR1 KGHSH and CDR2 LQKENI. The CDR3 runs to 19 residues. V was cut by 3 bases and J by 2 bases, with 24 bases left in between. The CDR3 coding sequence is TGTGCCAGCTCACCCTTAGGCCGGGGCCAGAAAGGAGTCACAGATACGCAGTATTTT. Translating it yields CASSPLGRGQKGVTDTQYF.

This clonotype showed up just a few times. The chain links TRBV11-3 to TRBJ2-5; tentatively, D is TRBD1 (5 bases). Trimming took off 1 base at V and 2 bases at J, with 14 bases between the two ends. From germline, CDR1 is SGHNT and CDR2 YENEEA. This CDR3 contains 16 residues. The CDR3: CASSLGLQGVQETQYF. In DNA, the CDR3 is TGTGCCAGCAGCTTAGGTCTCCAGGGCGTGCAAGAGACCCAGTACTTC. Based on the CDR3 plus reference TRBV11-3 and TRBJ2-5, the full variable domain is EAGVVQSPRYKIIEKKQPVAFWCNPISGHNTLYWYLQNLGQGPELLIRYENEEAVDDSQLPKDRFSAERLKGVDSTLKIQPAELGDSAVYLCASSLGLQGVQETQYFGPGTRLLVL.

This clonotype came up a few times. This chain connects TRBV9 to TRBJ1-1; 7 nucleotides match TRBD1. In germline, CDR1 is SGDLS, CDR2 YYNGEE. The CDR3 runs 15 residues. With 4 bases clipped from V and 6 bases from J, the junction kept 12 bases outside the gene matches. CDR3 nucleotides: TGTGCCAGCAGCTACCGCCCCGGGACAGCCTCTGAAGCTTTCTTT. It codes for CASSYRPGTASEAFF.

This clonotype was seen a few times. The gene calls are TRBV2 and TRBJ2-1; 7 bases map to TRBD2. Germline values: CDR1 SNHLY, CDR2 FYNNEI. The CDR3 loop spans 15 amino acids. Trimming cost V 7 bases and J 6 bases; bases outside gene matches: 12. CDR3 nucleotides: TGTGCCAGCACCCTAGGGACTACCAATTTCAATGAGCAGTTCTTC. Translated, it gives CASTLGTTNFNEQFF.

Notes on this clonotype: At one boundary the junction diverges from the germline segment, which might be a read error. The chain has TRBV20-1 and TRBJ2-1; 9 bases line up with TRBD1. The length of the CDR3 is 15 residues. Germline CDR1 reads DFQATT; CDR2 reads SNEGSKA (reference sequence). The CDR3 DNA sequence: TGCAGTGCTCGAGATGGGGACAGGGTATACAATGAGCAGTTCTTC. Its translation is CSARDGDRVYNEQFF.

This rearrangement joins TRBV7-8 to TRBJ1-5, with a weak D call TRBD1 (5 bases). CDR1 SGHVS and CDR2 FQNEAQ come from the germline V gene. The CDR3 length is 16 residues. Trimming took off 3 bases at V and 6 bases at J, with 18 bases between the two ends. CDR3 nucleotide sequence: TGTGCCAGCAGCTTGACCGACAGTTACGTAGGTCAGCCCCAGCATTTT. It specifies CASSLTDSYVGQPQHF. Full variable domain (outside the CDR3, taken from reference TRBV7-8 and TRBJ1-5): GAGVSQSPRYKVAKRGQDVALRCDPISGHVSLFWYQQALGQGPEFLTYFQNEAQLDKSGLPSDRFFAERPEGSVSTLKIQRTQQEDSAVYLCASSLTDSYVGQPQHFGDGTRLSIL.

CDR3 sequence: CASSVGQTSYEQYF. The CDR3 DNA is TGTGCCAGCAGCGTGGGACAGACCTCCTACGAGCAGTACTTC. This chain connects TRBV7-9 to TRBJ2-7, with TRBD1 identical over 7 bases. Trimming took 5 bases from V and 0 from J; bases not matched to a gene: 4. From germline, CDR1 is SEHNR and CDR2 FQNEAQ (reference sequence). The CDR3 contains 14 residues.

There are a few counts of this clonotype. This rearrangement joins TRBV20-1 to TRBJ1-1; D is perhaps TRBD1 (5 bases). This CDR3 spans 15 amino acids. V was trimmed by 8 bases and J by 0 bases, leaving 19 bases between them. Germline values: CDR1 DFQATT, CDR2 SNEGSKA (reference sequence). CDR3 amino acids: CSPVGRAMMNTEAFF. The CDR3 coding sequence is TGCAGTCCAGTGGGCAGGGCCATGATGAACACTGAAGCTTTCTTT.

The rearrangement joins TRBV7-2 to TRBJ2-7, with D unclear. This CDR3 spans 13 amino acids. V lost 1 base and J 2 bases, leaving 6 bases between the germline ends. Germline assignment: CDR1 SGHTA and CDR2 FQGNSA. The CDR3 sequence is CASSLVTTYEQYF. The CDR3 DNA follows: TGTGCCAGCAGCTTAGTCACTACCTACGAGCAGTACTTC.

V and J are TRBV5-1 and TRBJ2-5, with 10 bases identical to TRBD2. Germline V CDR1 and CDR2: SGHRS, YFSETQ. Trimming took 8 bases from V and 1 from J; bases not matched to a gene: 11. This CDR3 has 16 residues. The CDR3 DNA reads as TGCGCCAGTCTATTGAATCAGCGGGGGGGCCAAGAGACCCAGTACTTC. Translating it yields CASLLNQRGGQETQYF. The full variable domain, with the rest looked up from reference TRBV5-1 and TRBJ2-5, is KAGVTQTPRYLIKTRGQQVTLSCSPISGHRSVSWYQQTPGQGLQFLFEYFSETQRNKGNFPGRFSGRQFSNSRSEMNVSTLELGDSALYLCASLLNQRGGQETQYFGPGTRLLVL.

The sample holds many counts of this clonotype. The rearrangement links TRBV28 to TRBJ2-5; maybe TRBD2 (6 bases). V lost 7 bases to trimming and J lost 2 bases, with 14 bases between them. The CDR3 loop spans 14 amino acids. Germline-derived CDR1 and CDR2 are MDHEN and SYDVKM. The CDR3 loop is CASTIGTVQETQYF. The CDR3, as DNA: TGTGCCAGCACAATCGGGACTGTACAAGAGACCCAGTACTTC.

This clonotype was seen more than once but under ten times. The chain has TRBV24-1 and TRBJ2-3, with 9 bases identical to TRBD2. V lost 1 base and J lost 5; bases outside the gene matches: 6. Germline CDR1 and CDR2: KGHDR and SFDVKD. The CDR3 is made up of 16 amino acids. CDR3 residues: CATSDFSGGPRDTQYF. The CDR3 DNA reads TGTGCCACCAGTGATTTTAGCGGGGGCCCAAGAGATACGCAGTATTTT.

This clonotype has only a few counts. V gene TRBV20-1 combines with J gene TRBJ2-1, with 12 bases that match TRBD2. The CDR3 runs 16 residues. Per germline, CDR1 DFQATT and CDR2 SNEGSKA (reference sequence). The trim removed 3 bases at V and 0 bases at J, leaving 3 bases unmatched. CDR3: CSASLAGGSSYNEQFF. The CDR3 coding sequence is TGCAGTGCTAGCCTAGCGGGGGGGAGCTCCTACAATGAGCAGTTCTTC.

The chain uses TRBV7-3 and TRBJ1-1; D unclear. Germline CDR1 and CDR2: SGHTA and FQGTGA. V shed 0 bases and J shed 2 bases, with 4 bases lying between them. CDR3 length: 13 amino acids. The CDR3: CASSLTINTEAFF. CDR3 DNA sequence: TGTGCCAGCAGCTTAACGATTAACACTGAAGCTTTCTTT.

This chain links TRBV7-8 with TRBJ2-6; D unclear. The V and J ends lost 2 bases and 0 bases respectively, with 11 bases between them. The CDR3 extends over 17 amino acids. The germline V gene has CDR1 SGHVS and CDR2 FQNEAQ. The CDR3 DNA reads as TGTGCCAGCAGCTTAATAGGACGGAACTCTGGGGCCAACGTCCTGACTTTC. This codes for CASSLIGRNSGANVLTF.

V is TRBV20-1 and J is TRBJ2-1; 14 bases are a match to TRBD2. J lost 11 bases, V lost 3 bases, and 12 bases had no gene match. The CDR3 is 16 amino acids. Germline lookup yields CDR1 DFQATT and CDR2 SNEGSKA (reference sequence). In DNA, the CDR3 is TGCAGTGCTAGGTCGACTAGCGGGAGGGCCAGTGTGAAGCAGTTCTTC. Its translation is CSARSTSGRASVKQFF.